This record concerns one T cell receptor beta chain sequence. What it binds is not known. Additional DNA sequences in this sample encode the identical CDR3. This sample stems from a study of T cell responses to AZD1222 COVID-19 vaccine. Study-wide results and limits: Repertoires were sampled only after the peak T cell response. Regions left unmutated in variants are reportedly the target of nearly half of spike-specific TCRs. Once two AZD1222 doses were given, Spike-specific TCR breadth and depth went up.

Repertoires were generated with immunoSEQ multiplex PCR, while TCRdb's copy carries only in-frame clones and drops some. Of some 150,000 clones listed, over 75% are singletons. The CDR3 consists of 14 residues. V was pared by 0 bases and J by 4 bases, with 10 bases between. Looked up from germline, CDR1 is SGHRS and CDR2 is YFSETQ. The analysis combined second doses at about 4 or about 12 weeks. The source material was peripheral blood, sampled 28 days after the second AZD1222 dose. This receptor was obtained from an adult who received the AZD1222 COVID-19 vaccine. The chain uses TRBV5-1 and TRBJ1-2; perhaps TRBD1 as D (6 bases). CDR3 nucleotides: TGCGCCAGCAGCTTGGATAGAGGGGGCTATGGCTACACCTTC. It is translated as CASSLDRGGYGYTF.